These 31 T cell receptor beta chains came from one sample sequenced in a study of OX40 agonist ivuxolimab in advanced cancers. Repertoires were generated with immunoSEQ multiplex PCR, while TCRdb's copy carries only in-frame clones and drops some. The sample contains 70,000 or so clones, over 80% of which appear only once. The input for sequencing was CD4+ or CD8+ T cells sorted from blood, taken in a trial of the OX40 agonist ivuxolimab. The origin of the receptors is an adult with an advanced solid tumor such as melanoma, head and neck, liver or kidney cancer.

This chain uses TRBV11-2 with TRBJ1-5; 8 bases fit TRBD1. Unmatched junction bases numbered 6, after V lost 1 base and J lost 1 base. The CDR3 is made up of 17 amino acids. Germline CDR1 is SGHAT and CDR2 is FQNNGV. Here the CDR3 DNA reads TGTGCCAGCAGCTTAGGTGCAGGGGGCAGGAGCAATCAGCCCCAGCATTTT. Protein product: CASSLGAGGRSNQPQHF.

The chain carries TRBV7-9 and TRBJ2-3, with TRBD1 identical over 8 bases. Germline-derived CDR1 and CDR2 are SEHNR and FQNEAQ (reference sequence). This CDR3 spans 15 amino acids. V lost 3 bases and J lost 5; bases outside the gene matches: 7. The DNA for the CDR3 is TGTGCCAGCAGCTTTCCGGACAGGGTTGAAGATACGCAGTATTTT. Protein sequence: CASSFPDRVEDTQYF.

V is TRBV5-8 and J is TRBJ2-3; the D is unclear. The CDR3 extends over 14 amino acids. The germline V and J ends were trimmed by 1 base and 3 bases, with 9 bases remaining between them. CDR1 is SGHTS, CDR2 YDEGEE, per germline. CDR3 sequence: CASSLSGGTDTQYF. In DNA form, the CDR3 reads TGTGCCAGCAGCTTGTCGGGTGGAACAGATACGCAGTATTTT. The variable domain in full, completed from reference TRBV5-8 and TRBJ2-3, reads EAGVTQSPTHLIKTRGQQATLRCSPISGHTSVYWYQQALGLGLQFLLWYDEGEERNRGNFPPRFSGRQFPNYSSELNVNALELEDSALYLCASSLSGGTDTQYFGPGTRLTVL.

The chain links TRBV6-5 to TRBJ2-3; the D gene is possibly TRBD2 (5 bases). The germline CDR1 and CDR2 sequences are MNHEY and SVGAGI. CDR3 size: 13 residues. V lost 6 bases, J lost 3 bases, and 10 bases lay in between. CDR3 in DNA: TGTGCCAGCAGCCCCGGAGGAACAGATACGCAGTATTTT. Translation: CASSPGGTDTQYF.

The chain links TRBV9 to TRBJ2-1; 8 nucleotides align to TRBD2. Germline CDR1 reads SGDLS; CDR2 reads YYNGEE. The CDR3 extends over 16 amino acids. The V gene end was trimmed by 0 bases and the J gene end by 6 bases; junction bases not matched to a gene: 8. The CDR3 DNA sequence: TGTGCCAGCAGCGTAGACTCGGGGGGGACGGGCAATGAGCAGTTCTTC. Protein: CASSVDSGGTGNEQFF. The complete variable domain, with remaining parts taken from reference TRBV9 and TRBJ2-1, reads DSGVTQTPKHLITATGQRVTLRCSPRSGDLSVYWYQQSLDQGLQFLIQYYNGEERAKGNILERFSAQQFPDLHSELNLSSLELGDSALYFCASSVDSGGTGNEQFFGPGTRLTVL.

The chain employs TRBV5-8 and TRBJ2-5, with 10 nucleotides matching TRBD1. The length of the CDR3 is 14 residues. The trim removed 5 bases at V and 6 bases at J, leaving 7 bases unmatched. Looked up from germline, CDR1 is SGHTS and CDR2 is YDEGEE. CDR3 bases: TGTGCCAGCAGTTGGGACAGGGGTGGGAAGACCCAGTACTTC. It codes for CASSWDRGGKTQYF.

This chain joins TRBV13 and TRBJ1-4; no clear D gene. The CDR3 has 17 residues. Germline CDR1 PRHDT, CDR2 FYEKMQ (reference sequence). The V end lost 0 bases, the J end lost 2 bases, and 13 bases lay between the germline ends. DNA of the CDR3: TGTGCCAGCAGCTTAGGCATGTTTCCGGGTACTAATGAAAAACTGTTTTTT. Translating it yields CASSLGMFPGTNEKLFF.

About this clone itself: This specimen includes other DNA sequences encoding the same CDR3. The chain carries TRBV6-6 and TRBJ1-3; TRBD1 might be the D (5 bases). V gave up 2 bases and J gave up 0 bases, with 8 bases separating them. The CDR3 contains 15 residues. In germline, CDR1 is MNHNY, CDR2 SVGAGI (reference sequence). The CDR3 is CASSYEGSSGNTIYF. Written as DNA, the CDR3 is TGTGCCAGCAGTTACGAGGGGAGCTCTGGAAACACCATATATTTT.

The chain is built from TRBV18 and TRBJ2-7; D is unresolved. V shed 2 bases and J shed 2 bases, with 10 bases lying between them. The CDR3 length is 14 residues. Germline V gene sequence: CDR1 KGHSH, CDR2 LQKENI. Here the CDR3 reads CASSPSVGTYEQYV. As DNA, the CDR3 is TGTGCCAGCTCACCATCAGTAGGGACCTACGAGCAGTACGTC.

This chain links TRBV9 with TRBJ2-7, with 8 bases that match TRBD1. V lost 0 bases, J lost 2 bases, and 4 bases stayed unmatched. Looked up from germline, CDR1 is SGDLS and CDR2 is YYNGEE. The CDR3 extends over 15 amino acids. CDR3 residues: CASSVETGGTYEQYF. In DNA form, the CDR3 reads TGTGCCAGCAGCGTAGAAACAGGGGGTACCTACGAGCAGTACTTC.

There are a few counts of this clone. V and J are TRBV29-1 and TRBJ1-1, with D maybe TRBD1 (5 bases). CDR3 length: 14 amino acids. CDR1 is SQVTM and CDR2 is ANQGSEA in the germline V gene. V lost 4 bases and J 3 bases, leaving 15 bases between the germline ends. CDR3 amino acids: CSVVQGPLDTEAFF. The CDR3 DNA reads as TGCAGCGTTGTGCAGGGACCATTGGACACTGAAGCTTTCTTT.

The rearrangement joins TRBV11-3 to TRBJ2-2; perhaps TRBD2 as D (7 bases). The CDR3 covers 14 residues. V lost 4 bases and J lost 6, with 12 bases in between. Germline values: CDR1 SGHNT, CDR2 YENEEA. The DNA for the CDR3 is TGTGCCAGCAGCTCGGTGGGGGGGCCCGGGGAGCTGTTTTTT. This gives the protein CASSSVGGPGELFF.

The CDR3 here is CASSYSSSYEQYF. The CDR3 nucleotides are TGTGCCAGCAGCTACTCGTCCAGCTACGAGCAGTACTTC. This chain links TRBV27 with TRBJ2-7, with no clear D. This CDR3 spans 13 amino acids. The germline gives CDR1 MNHEY, CDR2 SMNVEV (reference sequence). Deletions cut 6 bases from V and 3 bases from J, with 12 bases between.

The J gene is TRBJ2-3, the V gene TRBV6-4, with unresolved D. Germline loops: CDR1 MRHNA, CDR2 SNTAGT. This CDR3 region has 13 residues. The V and J ends lost 4 bases and 2 bases respectively, with 7 bases between them. The CDR3 loop reads CASSARTTDTQYF. As DNA, the CDR3 is TGTGCCAGCAGTGCGCGAACCACAGATACGCAGTATTTT.

The CDR3 loop reads CASSPRSGRAPLHF. Here the CDR3 DNA reads TGTGCCAGCAGCCCCCGGTCGGGGAGAGCACCCCTCCACTTT. The chain combines TRBV7-9 with TRBJ1-6; D ambiguous. The CDR3 runs 14 residues. The V and J ends lost 5 bases and 11 bases respectively, with 16 bases between them. In germline, CDR1 is SEHNR, CDR2 FQNEAQ (reference sequence).

This clone was found once. The chain recombines TRBV27 with TRBJ1-3, with D possibly matching TRBD1 (6 bases). CDR1 and CDR2 from the germline V gene are MNHEY and SMNVEV (reference sequence). This CDR3 spans 15 amino acids. The V and J ends lost 5 bases and 0 bases respectively, with 11 bases between them. The CDR3 DNA reads as TGTGCCAGCAGTCCCCTGGACAGCTCTGGAAACACCATATATTTT. Amino acid sequence: CASSPLDSSGNTIYF.

This chain connects TRBV7-2 to TRBJ2-7, with D perhaps matching TRBD2 (6 bases). Germline V lookup: CDR1 SGHTA, CDR2 FQGNSA. V lost 6 bases and J lost 0, with 24 bases in between. The CDR3 has 18 residues. CDR3 protein: CASRKSPGAGKGSYEQYF. CDR3 sequence (DNA): TGTGCCAGCAGGAAGAGCCCCGGGGCGGGAAAGGGCTCCTACGAGCAGTACTTC.

The V call is TRBV27, the J call TRBJ1-1; 12 nucleotides line up with TRBD1. Germline CDR1 MNHEY, CDR2 SMNVEV (reference sequence). The trim removed 4 bases at V and 7 bases at J, leaving 7 bases unmatched. This CDR3 region has 15 residues. CDR3 nucleotide sequence: TGTGCCAGCAGTTCTCACGGGACAGGGGGCGGTGAAGCTTTCTTT. Translated: CASSSHGTGGGEAFF.

The rearrangement links TRBV19 to TRBJ1-2; perhaps TRBD1 as D (6 bases). V was cut by 5 bases and J by 4 bases, with 11 bases left in between. In germline, CDR1 is LNHDA, CDR2 SQIVND (reference sequence). The CDR3 consists of 13 residues. The CDR3 DNA is TGTGCCAGTAGTGAAGACAGGATCTATGGCTACACCTTC. Protein sequence: CASSEDRIYGYTF.

This CDR3 is CASSRDGLAETQYF. The CDR3 DNA sequence: TGTGCCAGCTCGCGGGACGGGCTGGCAGAGACCCAGTACTTC. The V call is TRBV18, the J call TRBJ2-5, with D tentatively TRBD2 (6 bases). V shed 6 bases and J shed 4 bases, with 15 bases lying between them. The CDR3 consists of 14 residues. Germline V lookup: CDR1 KGHSH, CDR2 LQKENI.

The genes are TRBV7-9 and TRBJ1-1; 7 bases map to TRBD1. V lost 4 bases and J lost 5; bases outside the gene matches: 13. The CDR3 consists of 16 residues. CDR1 SEHNR and CDR2 FQNEAQ come from the germline V gene (reference sequence). CDR3 region: CASSSALLQGKTEAFF. Here the CDR3 DNA reads TGTGCCAGCAGCTCCGCCCTACTACAGGGGAAGACTGAAGCTTTCTTT.

This clone has just one count. The genes are TRBV6-1 and TRBJ1-2; D is perhaps TRBD1 (5 bases). V lost 2 bases and J 4 bases, leaving 8 bases between the germline ends. The CDR3 length is 13 residues. Germline CDR1 MNHNS, CDR2 SASEGT. CDR3 in amino acids: CASSETTAYGYTF. Written as DNA, the CDR3 is TGTGCCAGCAGTGAAACGACAGCCTATGGCTACACCTTC.

The V and J genes are TRBV5-4 and TRBJ1-5; D not certain. CDR1 SGHNT and CDR2 YYREEE come from the germline V gene (reference sequence). The CDR3 has 16 residues. V shed 4 bases and J shed 1 base, with 15 bases lying between them. CDR3: CASSPGPPRSNQPQHF. CDR3 sequence (DNA): TGTGCCAGCAGCCCCGGACCTCCTCGGAGCAATCAGCCCCAGCATTTT. The whole variable domain, filled in from reference TRBV5-4 and TRBJ1-5, reads ETGVTQSPTHLIKTRGQQVTLRCSSQSGHNTVSWYQQALGQGPQFIFQYYREEENGRGNFPPRFSGLQFPNYSSELNVNALELDDSALYLCASSPGPPRSNQPQHFGDGTRLSIL.

This chain uses TRBV4-2 with TRBJ2-1; the D is unclear. CDR3 size: 16 residues. Looked up from germline, CDR1 is LGHNA and CDR2 is YNFKEQ. The V gene lost 0 bases and the J gene lost 0 bases, with 9 bases spanning the gap. The CDR3 DNA reads as TGTGCCAGCAGCCAAGAATTAGCTCTCTCCTACAATGAGCAGTTCTTC. Translation gives CASSQELALSYNEQFF.

The chain is built from TRBV7-2 and TRBJ2-1; 10 bases align to TRBD2. The V and J ends lost 1 base and 4 bases, in that order; junction bases with no gene match: 4. This CDR3 is 16 amino acids long. Germline V gene lookup returns CDR1 SGHTA and CDR2 FQGNSA. This CDR3 is CASSLVLAGVYNEQFF. CDR3 nucleotides: TGTGCCAGCAGCTTAGTTCTAGCGGGAGTGTACAATGAGCAGTTCTTC.

This clone was seen a handful of times. The J gene is TRBJ1-1, the V gene TRBV11-2; D is ambiguous. The CDR3 spans 14 residues. Germline lookup yields CDR1 SGHAT and CDR2 FQNNGV. With 5 bases removed from V and 2 bases from J, the gap between germline ends came to 12 bases. CDR3 protein: CASSQDGANTEAFF. DNA of the CDR3: TGTGCCAGCAGCCAGGATGGCGCTAACACTGAAGCTTTCTTT.

The chain combines TRBV7-9 with TRBJ2-2; D is unclear. Germline V CDR1 and CDR2: SEHNR, FQNEAQ (reference sequence). The CDR3 covers 15 residues. V was cut by 3 bases and J by 0 bases, with 8 bases left in between. The CDR3 spells CASSFETTNTGELFF. CDR3 DNA sequence: TGTGCCAGCAGCTTTGAGACGACGAACACCGGGGAGCTGTTTTTT.

The sample holds a few counts of this clone. This chain uses TRBV6-6 with TRBJ1-2; no clear D gene. The CDR3 loop spans 12 amino acids. V was pared by 2 bases and J by 8 bases, with 9 bases between. Germline V CDR1 and CDR2: MNHNY, SVGAGI (reference sequence). CDR3 amino acids: CASSYAAGGYTF. As DNA, the CDR3 is TGTGCCAGCAGTTACGCCGCCGGAGGCTACACCTTC.

The chain couples TRBV19 to TRBJ2-3, with 8 bases matching TRBD2. The V and J ends lost 4 bases and 7 bases, in that order; junction bases with no gene match: 10. Germline CDR1 LNHDA, CDR2 SQIVND (reference sequence). This CDR3 comprises 15 residues. This chain's CDR3 is CASSTAGLGANTQYF. As DNA, the CDR3 is TGTGCCAGTAGTACTGCGGGACTAGGAGCAAATACGCAGTATTTT.

This chain uses TRBV15 with TRBJ2-1; D ambiguous. The CDR3 extends over 13 amino acids. V lost 0 bases and J lost 5, with 5 bases in between. Germline values: CDR1 LNHNV, CDR2 YYDKDF (reference sequence). CDR3 in amino acids: CATSRERNNEQFF. CDR3 sequence (DNA): TGTGCCACCAGCAGAGAACGAAACAATGAGCAGTTCTTC.

V is TRBV28 and J is TRBJ2-5, with 7 bases fitting TRBD2. The J call is doubtful: the DNA matches TRBJ2-7 better. The germline V gene encodes CDR1 MDHEN and CDR2 SYDVKM. The CDR3 runs to 13 residues. The chain's CDR3 is CATYYPGTNEQYF. CDR3 sequence (DNA): TGTGCCACCTACTACCCGGGGACTAACGAGCAGTACTTC.